Listed below are T cell receptor beta chains from one sample, sequenced in a study of cytomegalovirus exposure and HLA in healthy donors. Assay: immunoSEQ multiplex PCR; the TCRdb copy retains only in-frame clones and omits some. This table holds about 62,000 clones, about 95% found once. The sequenced material came from PBMCs. The source is a woman between 18 and 30 years old in good health and CMV-seropositive. Each CDR3 is given with its conserved first and last residue. Fields, in order: V gene, clone size, J gene, CDR3 length, D gene, CDR3 protein, CDR3 DNA. The D gene is left open where the match is weak. The listing skips clone size in some rows; elsewhere it reads once, few, many or a size class.

>TRBV19|NA|TRBJ2-7|14|NA
CASKQGVSAYEQYF
TGTGCCAGTAAACAGGGCGTCAGCGCCTACGAGCAGTACTTC
>TRBV7-2|NA|TRBJ1-6|16|TRBD1
CASSLAGGRGNSPLHF
TGTGCCAGCAGCTTGGCAGGGGGCAGGGGTAATTCACCCCTCCACTTT
>TRBV27|NA|TRBJ1-2|15|NA
CASSLSINGGYGYTF
TGTGCCAGCAGTTTATCGATAAACGGGGGATATGGCTACACCTTC
>TRBV30|NA|TRBJ1-2|13|TRBD1
CARAGGPNYGYTF
TGTGCCAGAGCAGGGGGACCGAACTATGGCTACACCTTC
>TRBV5-1|NA|TRBJ2-7|15|NA
CASSRTGTRSGEQYF
TGCGCCAGCAGCCGAACCGGGACAAGGTCGGGCGAGCAGTACTTC
>TRBV5-1|once|TRBJ2-3|17|NA
CASSSDWAASWSDTQYF
TGCGCCAGCAGCTCGGACTGGGCGGCGTCTTGGTCAGATACGCAGTATTTT
>TRBV18|few|TRBJ2-7|13|NA
CASSHDPVVEQYF
TGTGCCAGCTCACACGATCCGGTCGTGGAGCAGTACTTC
>TRBV28|NA|TRBJ2-7|12|TRBD1
CASTSGGYEQYF
TGTGCCAGCACCTCAGGGGGCTACGAGCAGTACTTC
>TRBV28|NA|TRBJ2-1|15|NA
CASTTVRQSNNEQFF
TGTGCCAGCACCACTGTTCGCCAATCGAACAATGAGCAGTTCTTC
>TRBV11-3|NA|TRBJ2-7|14|TRBD1
CASSPGQGSDEQYF
TGTGCCAGCAGCCCGGGACAGGGGAGCGACGAGCAGTACTTC
>TRBV19|NA|TRBJ2-1|15|TRBD2
CASSRLADTLNEQFF
TGTGCCAGTAGTAGACTAGCGGACACCCTCAATGAGCAGTTCTTC
>TRBV5-6|once|TRBJ1-5|14|TRBD1
CASSLGDRGTLQHF
TGTGCCAGCAGCCTAGGAGACAGGGGGACACTCCAGCATTTT
>TRBV28|NA|TRBJ1-2|12|NA
CASSRTGDGYTF
TGTGCCAGCAGCCGTACGGGGGATGGCTACACCTTC
>TRBV28|NA|TRBJ1-4|16|NA
CASSRQRGATNEKLFF
TGTGCCAGCAGCCGACAGCGGGGCGCAACTAATGAAAAACTGTTTTTT
>TRBV5-1|NA|TRBJ2-7|14|TRBD2
CASSLGAGGGEQYF
TGCGCCAGCAGCTTGGGTGCGGGAGGAGGCGAGCAGTACTTC
>TRBV10-3|NA|TRBJ1-3|13|NA
CAIKSGTGNTIYF
TGTGCCATCAAATCAGGTACTGGAAACACCATATATTTT
>TRBV30|NA|TRBJ1-2|14|TRBD1
CAWRKTGGAAGYTF
TGTGCCTGGAGGAAGACAGGGGGCGCGGCTGGCTACACCTTC
>TRBV6-5|NA|TRBJ1-1|14|NA
CASSYGIGGTEAFF
TGTGCCAGCAGTTACGGGATAGGGGGAACTGAAGCTTTCTTT
>TRBV7-2|NA|TRBJ2-5|11|NA
CASSFAETQYF
TGTGCCAGCAGCTTTGCGGAGACCCAGTACTTC
>TRBV2|once|TRBJ2-3|12|NA
CASKSSTDTQYF
TGTGCCAGCAAATCGAGTACAGATACGCAGTATTTT
>TRBV4-1|NA|TRBJ1-1|18|NA
CASSQVPPRTGSFTEAFF
TGCGCCAGCAGCCAAGTTCCCCCCCGTACAGGGTCTTTTACTGAAGCTTTCTTT
>TRBV28|NA|TRBJ2-5|16|NA
CASSLPGTPLKQTQYF
TGTGCCAGCAGTTTACCCGGGACTCCCTTGAAGCAGACCCAGTACTTC
>TRBV11-2|NA|TRBJ1-4|15|TRBD1
CASSLAGGFREKLFF
TGTGCCAGCAGCTTGGCAGGGGGCTTTCGGGAAAAACTGTTTTTT
>TRBV5-6|once|TRBJ2-1|18|NA
CASSLEWGGKGSYNEQFF
TGTGCCAGCAGCTTGGAGTGGGGAGGTAAGGGTTCCTACAATGAGCAGTTCTTC
>TRBV6-5|NA|TRBJ1-6|15|NA
CASSPASSYNSPLHF
TGTGCCAGCAGCCCAGCGAGCTCCTATAATTCACCCCTCCACTTT
>TRBV5-4|few|TRBJ2-5|15|TRBD2
CASSLASGGGETQYF
TGTGCCAGCAGCTTGGCTAGCGGAGGAGGAGAGACCCAGTACTTC
>TRBV29-1|NA|TRBJ1-1|13|NA
CSAAQGMDTEAFF
TGCAGCGCTGCCCAGGGTATGGACACTGAAGCTTTCTTT
>TRBV28|NA|TRBJ1-2|13|NA
CASIRGGDYGYTF
TGTGCCAGCATTCGTGGGGGCGACTATGGCTACACCTTC
>TRBV6-5|NA|TRBJ2-7|15|TRBD2
CASSTPAGESYEQYF
TGTGCCAGCAGTACCCCTGCGGGAGAGTCCTACGAGCAGTACTTC
>TRBV13|NA|TRBJ2-1|15|NA
CASSLGTGGYNEQFF
TGTGCCAGCAGCTTAGGGACTGGCGGGTACAATGAGCAGTTCTTC
>TRBV18|NA|TRBJ1-6|18|TRBD1
CASSPLGQGVMVNSPLHF
TGTGCCAGCTCACCATTGGGCCAGGGGGTAATGGTAAATTCACCCCTCCACTTT
>TRBV5-4|NA|TRBJ1-1|14|NA
CASSQDSRDTEAFF
TGTGCCAGCAGCCAGGACAGCCGGGACACTGAAGCTTTCTTT
>TRBV28|NA|TRBJ1-3|17|TRBD1
CASSSTDRGASGNTIYF
TGTGCCAGCAGTTCTACTGACAGGGGGGCGAGTGGAAACACCATATATTTT
>TRBV2|NA|TRBJ2-7|14|NA
CASTWNRGSYEQYF
TGTGCCAGCACCTGGAATAGGGGCTCCTACGAGCAGTACTTC
>TRBV4-1|NA|TRBJ2-1|15|NA
CASSPQRASYNEQFF
TGCGCCAGCAGCCCACAGCGGGCTTCCTACAATGAGCAGTTCTTC
>TRBV4-1|NA|TRBJ2-1|18|TRBD1
CASSPLPGQGSSYNEQFF
TGCGCCAGCAGCCCGCTCCCGGGACAGGGCAGCTCCTACAATGAGCAGTTCTTC
>TRBV2|NA|TRBJ1-2|13|TRBD1
CASSSTGGSGYTF
TGTGCCAGCAGTTCCACAGGGGGGAGTGGCTACACCTTC
>TRBV7-9|NA|TRBJ2-3|12|NA
CASSSTEDTQYF
TGTGCCAGCAGTTCGACAGAAGATACGCAGTATTTT
>TRBV6-5|NA|TRBJ2-7|15|TRBD1
CASSPPTTGFGTLYF
TGTGCCAGCAGCCCCCCGACGACAGGGTTTGGGACGCTGTACTTC
>TRBV11-2|NA|TRBJ1-5|15|NA
CASSLDRGAHQPQHF
TGTGCCAGCAGCTTAGATCGGGGGGCCCATCAGCCCCAGCATTTT
>TRBV7-6|NA|TRBJ1-2|13|TRBD1
CASRLGQGYGYTF
TGTGCCAGCAGGCTCGGACAGGGGTATGGCTACACCTTC
>TRBV12-5|NA|TRBJ2-1|13|TRBD1
CASARGLMDEQFF
TGTGCTAGCGCCAGGGGGCTTATGGATGAGCAGTTCTTC
>TRBV5-1|once|TRBJ2-2|14|NA
CASEPDRWAGELFF
TGCGCCAGCGAACCCGACAGGTGGGCCGGGGAGCTGTTTTTT
>TRBV4-3|NA|TRBJ1-1|16|TRBD1
CASSQEVGQGNTEAFF
TGCGCCAGCAGCCAAGAGGTGGGACAGGGAAACACTGAAGCTTTCTTT
>TRBV19|NA|TRBJ1-1|13|TRBD1
CASKDRGITEAFF
TGTGCCAGTAAGGACAGGGGTATCACTGAAGCTTTCTTT
>TRBV30|NA|TRBJ1-4|15|TRBD1
CAWSQGGVTNEKLFF
TGTGCCTGGAGTCAGGGGGGCGTGACTAATGAAAAACTGTTTTTT
>TRBV29-1|NA|TRBJ2-3|15|NA
CSVEDRGTGTDTQYF
TGCAGCGTTGAAGATCGGGGAACTGGCACAGATACGCAGTATTTT